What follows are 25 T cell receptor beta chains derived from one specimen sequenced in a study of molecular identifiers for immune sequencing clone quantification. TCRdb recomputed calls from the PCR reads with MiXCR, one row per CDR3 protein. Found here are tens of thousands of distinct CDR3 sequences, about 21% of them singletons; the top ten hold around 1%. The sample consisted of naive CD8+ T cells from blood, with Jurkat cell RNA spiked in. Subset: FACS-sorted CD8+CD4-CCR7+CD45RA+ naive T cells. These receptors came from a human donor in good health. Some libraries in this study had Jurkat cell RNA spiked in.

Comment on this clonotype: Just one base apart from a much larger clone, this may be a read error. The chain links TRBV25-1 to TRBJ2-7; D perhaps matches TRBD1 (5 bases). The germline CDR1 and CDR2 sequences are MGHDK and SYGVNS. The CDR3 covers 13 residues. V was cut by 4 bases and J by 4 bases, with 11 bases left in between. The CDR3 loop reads CASSGQPGYEQYF. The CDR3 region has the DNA TGTGCCAGCAGTGGACAGCCGGGTTACGAGCAGTACTTC.

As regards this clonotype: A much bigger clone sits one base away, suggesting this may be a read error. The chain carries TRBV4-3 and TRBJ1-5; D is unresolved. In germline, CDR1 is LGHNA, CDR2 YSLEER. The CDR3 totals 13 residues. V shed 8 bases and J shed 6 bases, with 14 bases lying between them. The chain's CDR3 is CASGRYEGQPQHF. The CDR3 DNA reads TGCGCCAGCGGCCGATACGAGGGTCAGCCCCAGCATTTT.

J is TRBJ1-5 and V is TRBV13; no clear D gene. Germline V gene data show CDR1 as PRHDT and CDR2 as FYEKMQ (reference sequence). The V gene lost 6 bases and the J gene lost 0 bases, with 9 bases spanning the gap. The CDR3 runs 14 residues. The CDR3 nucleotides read TGTGCCAGCAGTTCCGGGCTTAGCAATCAGCCCCAGCATTTT. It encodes CASSSGLSNQPQHF. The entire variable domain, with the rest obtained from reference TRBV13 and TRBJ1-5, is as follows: AAGVIQSPRHLIKEKRETATLKCYPIPRHDTVYWYQQGPGQDPQFLISFYEKMQSDKGSIPDRFSAQQFSDYHSELNMSSLELGDSALYFCASSSGLSNQPQHFGDGTRLSIL.

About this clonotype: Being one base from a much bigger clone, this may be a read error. The CDR3: CASTPGGGLYNEQLF. The CDR3 nucleotides read TGTGCCAGTACCCCCGGCGGAGGGCTGTACAATGAGCAGCTCTTC. The chain couples TRBV19 to TRBJ2-1, with a tentative D call TRBD2 (6 bases). The CDR3 has 15 residues. Germline values: CDR1 LNHDA, CDR2 SQIVND (reference sequence).

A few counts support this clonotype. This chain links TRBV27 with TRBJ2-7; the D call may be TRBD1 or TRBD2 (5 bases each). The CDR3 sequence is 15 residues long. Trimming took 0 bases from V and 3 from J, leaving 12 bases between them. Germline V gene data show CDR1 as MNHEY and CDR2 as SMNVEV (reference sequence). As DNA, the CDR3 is TGTGCCAGCAGTTTATCCCCTCGGGGCGACTACGAGCAGTACTTC. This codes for CASSLSPRGDYEQYF.

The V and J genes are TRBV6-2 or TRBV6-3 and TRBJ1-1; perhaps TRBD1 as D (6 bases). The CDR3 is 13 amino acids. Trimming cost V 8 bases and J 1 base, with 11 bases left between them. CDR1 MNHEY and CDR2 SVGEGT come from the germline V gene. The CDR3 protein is CASRDTQNTEAFF. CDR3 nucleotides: TGTGCCAGCCGGGACACACAGAACACTGAAGCTTTCTTT.

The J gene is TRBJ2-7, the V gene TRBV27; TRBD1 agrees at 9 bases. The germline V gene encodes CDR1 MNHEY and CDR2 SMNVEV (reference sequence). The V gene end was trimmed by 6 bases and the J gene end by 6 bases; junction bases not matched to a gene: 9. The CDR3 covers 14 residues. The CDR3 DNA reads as TGTGCCAGCAGGCCCGGGACAGGGTTTGGCGAGCAGTACTTC. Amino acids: CASRPGTGFGEQYF.

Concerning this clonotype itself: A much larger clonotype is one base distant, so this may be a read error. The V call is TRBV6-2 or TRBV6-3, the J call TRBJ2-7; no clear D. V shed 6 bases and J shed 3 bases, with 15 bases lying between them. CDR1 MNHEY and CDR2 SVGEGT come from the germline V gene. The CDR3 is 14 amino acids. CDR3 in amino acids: CASSPPGPLYEQYF. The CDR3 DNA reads TGTGCCAGCAGCCCTCCCGGCCCTCTCTACGAGCAGTACTTC.

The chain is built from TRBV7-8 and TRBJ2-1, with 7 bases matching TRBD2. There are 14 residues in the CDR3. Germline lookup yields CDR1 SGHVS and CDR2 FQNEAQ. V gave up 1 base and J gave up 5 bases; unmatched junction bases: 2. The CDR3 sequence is CASSLVGGDNEQFF. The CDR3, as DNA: TGTGCCAGCAGCTTAGTTGGGGGGGACAATGAGCAGTTCTTC.

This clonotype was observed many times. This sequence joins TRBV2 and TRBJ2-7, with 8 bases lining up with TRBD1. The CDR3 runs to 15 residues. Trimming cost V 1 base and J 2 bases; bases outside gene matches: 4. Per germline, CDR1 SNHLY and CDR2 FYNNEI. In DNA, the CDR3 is TGTGCCAGCAGTGAAGAGGTGACAGGGGCCTACGAGCAGTACTTC. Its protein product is CASSEEVTGAYEQYF.

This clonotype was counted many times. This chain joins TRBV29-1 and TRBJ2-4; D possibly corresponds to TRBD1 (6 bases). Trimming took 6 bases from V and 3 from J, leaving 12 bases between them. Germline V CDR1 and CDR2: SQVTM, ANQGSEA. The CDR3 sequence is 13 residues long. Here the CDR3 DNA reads TGCAGCGTCAGGACAGCCCTCAAAAACATTCAGTACTTC. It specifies CSVRTALKNIQYF.

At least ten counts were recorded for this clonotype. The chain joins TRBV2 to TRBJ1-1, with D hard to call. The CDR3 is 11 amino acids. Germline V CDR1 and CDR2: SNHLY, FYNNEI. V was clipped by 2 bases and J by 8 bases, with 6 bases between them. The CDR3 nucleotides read TGTGCCAGCAGTGAAAGACCAGAAGCTTTCTTT. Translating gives CASSERPEAFF.

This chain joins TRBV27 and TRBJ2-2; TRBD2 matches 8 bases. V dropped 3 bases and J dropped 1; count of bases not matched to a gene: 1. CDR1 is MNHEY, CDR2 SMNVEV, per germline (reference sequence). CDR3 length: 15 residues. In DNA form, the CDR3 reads TGTGCCAGCAGTTTCCTAGCGGGGAACACCGGGGAGCTGTTTTTT. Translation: CASSFLAGNTGELFF.

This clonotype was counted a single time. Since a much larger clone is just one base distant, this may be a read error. The DNA of the CDR3 is TGTGCCAGCAGCCAGATGGTGCAAGCTTTCTTT. This encodes CASSQMVQAFF. The V gene is TRBV4-2, the J gene TRBJ1-1; D gene unclear. This CDR3 contains 11 residues. With 3 bases removed from V and 9 bases from J, the gap between germline ends came to 8 bases. Germline lookup yields CDR1 LGHNA and CDR2 YNFKEQ.

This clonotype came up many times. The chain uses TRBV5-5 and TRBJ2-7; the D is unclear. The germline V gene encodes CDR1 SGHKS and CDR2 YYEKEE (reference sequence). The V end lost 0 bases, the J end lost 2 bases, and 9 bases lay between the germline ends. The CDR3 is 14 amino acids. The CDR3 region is CASSLVQVAYEQYF. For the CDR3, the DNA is TGTGCCAGCAGCTTGGTCCAGGTAGCCTACGAGCAGTACTTC. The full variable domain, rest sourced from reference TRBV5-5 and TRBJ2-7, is DAGVTQSPTHLIKTRGQQVTLRCSPISGHKSVSWYQQVLGQGPQFIFQYYEKEERGRGNFPDRFSARQFPNYSSELNVNALLLGDSALYLCASSLVQVAYEQYFGPGTRLTVT.

The CDR3 reads CASSFPQGLAGVEQFF. The CDR3 DNA reads TGTGCCAGCAGTTTCCCTCAGGGACTAGCGGGAGTGGAGCAGTTCTTC. The chain carries TRBV12-3 or TRBV12-4 and TRBJ2-1; 14 bases line up with TRBD2. The CDR3 is 16 amino acids. J gave up 10 bases and V 3 bases, and 8 bases lay outside the gene matches.

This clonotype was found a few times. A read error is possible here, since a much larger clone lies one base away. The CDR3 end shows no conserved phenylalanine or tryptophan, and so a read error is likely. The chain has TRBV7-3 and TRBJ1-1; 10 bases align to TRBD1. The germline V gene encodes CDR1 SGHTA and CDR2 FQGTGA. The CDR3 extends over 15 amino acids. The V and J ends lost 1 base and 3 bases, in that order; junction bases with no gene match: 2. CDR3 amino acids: CASSLMGTGDTEAFS. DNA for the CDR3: TGTGCCAGCAGCTTAATGGGGACAGGGGACACTGAAGCTTTCTCT.

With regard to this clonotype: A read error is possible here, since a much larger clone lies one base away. The CDR3 spells CVSSSSLGGDTEAFF. DNA of the CDR3: TGTGTCAGCAGCTCTTCCCTCGGGGGGGACACTGAAGCTTTCTTT. The chain combines TRBV7-9 with TRBJ1-1; a weak D match, TRBD1 (5 bases). Germline V gives CDR1 SEHNR, CDR2 FQNEAQ (reference sequence). The CDR3 is made up of 15 amino acids.

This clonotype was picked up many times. CDR3 residues: CAWSLGGGELFF. The DNA for the CDR3 is TGTGCCTGGAGTCTAGGGGGCGGGGAGCTGTTTTTT. The rearrangement uses TRBV30 and TRBJ2-2, with a tentative D call TRBD1 (6 bases). Per germline, CDR1 GTSNPN and CDR2 SVGIG (reference sequence). The CDR3 consists of 12 residues. V lost 2 bases and J lost 7, with 8 bases in between.

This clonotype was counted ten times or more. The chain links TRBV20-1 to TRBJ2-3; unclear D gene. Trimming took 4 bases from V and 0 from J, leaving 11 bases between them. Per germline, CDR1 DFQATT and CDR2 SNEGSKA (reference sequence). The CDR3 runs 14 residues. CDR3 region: CSANWGLSTDTQYF. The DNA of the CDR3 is TGCAGTGCTAATTGGGGTCTTAGCACAGATACGCAGTATTTT.

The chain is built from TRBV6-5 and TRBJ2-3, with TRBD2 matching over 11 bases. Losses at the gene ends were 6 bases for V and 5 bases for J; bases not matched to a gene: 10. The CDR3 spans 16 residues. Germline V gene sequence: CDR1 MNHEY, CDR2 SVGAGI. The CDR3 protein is CASRPYSGGALDTQYF. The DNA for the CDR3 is TGTGCCAGCAGACCCTATAGCGGGGGGGCGTTAGATACGCAGTATTTT.

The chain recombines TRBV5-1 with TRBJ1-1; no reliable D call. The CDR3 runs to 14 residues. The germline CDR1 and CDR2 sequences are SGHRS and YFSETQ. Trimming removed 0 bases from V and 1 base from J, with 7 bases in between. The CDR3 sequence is CASSLGAGNTEAFF. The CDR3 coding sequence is TGCGCCAGCAGCTTGGGGGCAGGGAACACTGAAGCTTTCTTT.

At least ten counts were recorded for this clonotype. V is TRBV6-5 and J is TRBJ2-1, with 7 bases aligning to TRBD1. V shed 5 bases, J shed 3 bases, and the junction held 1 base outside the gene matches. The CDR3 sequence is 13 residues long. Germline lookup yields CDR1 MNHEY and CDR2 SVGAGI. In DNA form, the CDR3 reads TGTGCCAGCAGTAGGGGGCTCTACAATGAGCAGTTCTTC. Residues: CASSRGLYNEQFF.

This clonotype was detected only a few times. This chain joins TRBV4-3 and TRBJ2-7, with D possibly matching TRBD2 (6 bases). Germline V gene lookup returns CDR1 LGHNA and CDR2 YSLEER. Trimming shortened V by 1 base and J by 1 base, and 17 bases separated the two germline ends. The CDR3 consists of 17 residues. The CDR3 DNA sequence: TGCGCCAGCAGCCAAGTCTATGGAGGTAGCGGATCCTACGAGCAGTACTTC. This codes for CASSQVYGGSGSYEQYF.

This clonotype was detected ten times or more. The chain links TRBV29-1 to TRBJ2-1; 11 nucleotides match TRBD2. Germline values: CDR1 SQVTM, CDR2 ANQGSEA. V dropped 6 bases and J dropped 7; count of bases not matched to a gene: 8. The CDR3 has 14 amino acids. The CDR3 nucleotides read TGCAGCGTCGCAGGGACTAGCGGAGGGAATGAGCAGTTCTTC. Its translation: CSVAGTSGGNEQFF.